This entry lists 2 T cell receptor beta chains sequenced from one sample in a study of Ad26.COV2.S vaccination and SARS-CoV-2 variants. Stated treatment: around 19 received Ad26.COV2.S at low or high dose, single or two shots; about 5 received placebo; per-sample allocation not given. Day 63 following the first vaccine or placebo injection was when the samples were taken. TCRdb's table, derived via immunoSEQ multiplex PCR, lists solely in-frame clones and lacks some. The sample lists 300,000 to 400,000 clones, over 80% seen once, with approximately 2% in the top ten. The sample here was peripheral blood, taken in a trial of Ad26.COV2.S vaccine versus placebo. Receptor source: a person between 18 and 60 years old who received the Ad26.COV2.S COVID-19 vaccine or a placebo.

This chain connects TRBV5-4 to TRBJ1-2; 8 bases align to TRBD1. This CDR3 comprises 13 residues. Germline-derived CDR1 and CDR2 are SGHNT and YYREEE (reference sequence). V was clipped by 0 bases and J by 8 bases; unmatched bases: 3. CDR3 DNA: TGTGCCAGCAGCTTGGACAGGGGGAGGGGCTACACCTTC. Translated, it gives CASSLDRGRGYTF.

The chain carries TRBV29-1 and TRBJ2-1; 13 nucleotides align to TRBD2. The V gene end was trimmed by 6 bases and the J gene end by 3 bases; junction bases not matched to a gene: 2. The germline CDR1 and CDR2 sequences are SQVTM and ANQGSEA. CDR3 length: 14 residues. The CDR3 sequence: CSVGTSGIYNEQFF. The CDR3 coding sequence is TGCAGCGTGGGGACTAGCGGGATCTACAATGAGCAGTTCTTC.